This T cell receptor beta chain was captured by sequencing in a study of blood T cell dynamics during melanoma immunotherapy. At the level of the study: Standard first-line treatment here was pembrolizumab or nivolumab plus ipilimumab in metastatic melanoma.

This CDR3 comprises 14 residues. Germline V lookup: CDR1 MNHNS, CDR2 SASEGT. Trimming removed 5 bases from V and 3 bases from J, with 14 bases in between. The time point: pre-treatment baseline. Patients had no prior systemic cancer treatment, immunosuppressants or other active cancers. Points from the study as a whole: Clones driving repertoire changes may be melanoma-specific or general immune activation.

DNA loading was fixed at roughly 360 ng for all bulk PBMC samples. Assay used: immunoSEQ multiplex PCR; TCRdb lists only in-frame clones, some missing. In the table there are around 14,000 clones, over 75% of which are singletons. For this clone: Its antigen is not known.

Source: blood, taken from a patient treated with checkpoint blockade. The origin of this receptor is a human donor with melanoma. The chain employs TRBV6-1 and TRBJ2-7; no clear D. The CDR3 sequence is CASSTDWISYEQYF. The CDR3 nucleotides are TGTGCCAGCAGTACCGACTGGATTAGCTACGAGCAGTACTTC.